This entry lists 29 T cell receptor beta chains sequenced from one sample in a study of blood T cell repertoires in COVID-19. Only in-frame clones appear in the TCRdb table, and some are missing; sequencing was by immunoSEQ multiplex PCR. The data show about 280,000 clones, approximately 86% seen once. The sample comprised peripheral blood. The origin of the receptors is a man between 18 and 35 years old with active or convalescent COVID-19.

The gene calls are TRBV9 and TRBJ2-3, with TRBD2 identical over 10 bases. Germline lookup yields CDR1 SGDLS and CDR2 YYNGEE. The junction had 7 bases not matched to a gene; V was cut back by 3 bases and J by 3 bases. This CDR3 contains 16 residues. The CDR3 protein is CASSALAGGSTDTQYF. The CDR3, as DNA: TGTGCCAGCAGCGCTTTAGCGGGGGGTTCGACAGATACGCAGTATTTT.

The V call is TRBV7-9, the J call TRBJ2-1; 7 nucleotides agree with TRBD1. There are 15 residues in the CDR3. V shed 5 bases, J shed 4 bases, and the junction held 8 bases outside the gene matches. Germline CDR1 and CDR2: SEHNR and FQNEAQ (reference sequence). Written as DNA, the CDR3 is TGTGCCAGCAGCCCGACAGGGACCCTATACAATGAGCAGTTCTTC. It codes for CASSPTGTLYNEQFF.

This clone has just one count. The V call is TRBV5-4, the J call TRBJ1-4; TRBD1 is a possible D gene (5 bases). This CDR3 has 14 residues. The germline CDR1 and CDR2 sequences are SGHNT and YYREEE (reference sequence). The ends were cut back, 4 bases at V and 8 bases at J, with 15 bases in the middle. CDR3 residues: CASSPVGGGEKLFF. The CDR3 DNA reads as TGTGCCAGCAGCCCCGTGGGGGGAGGAGAAAAACTGTTTTTT.

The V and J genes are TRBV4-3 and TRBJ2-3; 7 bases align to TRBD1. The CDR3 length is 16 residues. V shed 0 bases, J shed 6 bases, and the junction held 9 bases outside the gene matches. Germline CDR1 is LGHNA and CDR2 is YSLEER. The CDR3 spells CASSQDRGRGSDTQYF. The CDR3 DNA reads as TGCGCCAGCAGCCAAGATAGAGGCAGGGGGTCGGATACGCAGTATTTT.

The CDR3 region has the DNA TGTGCCAGTAGTCCGGACAGGGAGTCTTATACCGGCACAGATACGCAGTATTTT. Translation: CASSPDRESYTGTDTQYF. This chain uses TRBV19 with TRBJ2-3, with 8 nucleotides matching TRBD1. V gave up 5 bases and J gave up 1 base; unmatched junction bases: 14. CDR1 and CDR2 (germline): LNHDA, SQIVND (reference sequence). This CDR3 comprises 18 residues. Full variable domain (outside the CDR3, taken from reference TRBV19 and TRBJ2-3): DGGITQSPKYLFRKEGQNVTLSCEQNLNHDAMYWYRQDPGQGLRLIYYSQIVNDFQKGDIAEGYSVSREKKESFPLTVTSAQKNPTAFYLCASSPDRESYTGTDTQYFGPGTRLTVL.

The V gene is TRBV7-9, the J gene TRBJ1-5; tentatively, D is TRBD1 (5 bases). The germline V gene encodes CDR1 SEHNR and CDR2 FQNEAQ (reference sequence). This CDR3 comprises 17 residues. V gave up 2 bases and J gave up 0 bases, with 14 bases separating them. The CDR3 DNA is TGTGCCAGCAGCTTATTTGGGGGGGACGATAGCAATCAGCCCCAGCATTTT. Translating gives CASSLFGGDDSNQPQHF.

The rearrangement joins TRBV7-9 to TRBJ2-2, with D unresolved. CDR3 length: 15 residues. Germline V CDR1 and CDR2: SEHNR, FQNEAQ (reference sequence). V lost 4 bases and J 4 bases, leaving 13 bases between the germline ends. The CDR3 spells CASSSVDTFTGELFF. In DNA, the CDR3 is TGTGCCAGCAGCTCCGTCGACACATTCACCGGGGAGCTGTTTTTT.

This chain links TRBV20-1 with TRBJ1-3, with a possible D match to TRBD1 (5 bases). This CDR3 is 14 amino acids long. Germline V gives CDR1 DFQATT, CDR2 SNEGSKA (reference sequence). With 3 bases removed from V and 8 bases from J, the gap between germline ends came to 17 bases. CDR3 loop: CSASGTGGEDTIYF. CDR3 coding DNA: TGCAGTGCTAGTGGAACGGGGGGAGAAGACACCATATATTTT.

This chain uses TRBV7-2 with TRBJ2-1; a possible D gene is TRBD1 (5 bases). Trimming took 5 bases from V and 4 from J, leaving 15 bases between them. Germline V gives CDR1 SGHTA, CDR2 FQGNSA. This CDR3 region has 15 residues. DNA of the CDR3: TGTGCCAGCAGCGTAGGGCAGGGCAAATACAATGAGCAGTTCTTC. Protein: CASSVGQGKYNEQFF.

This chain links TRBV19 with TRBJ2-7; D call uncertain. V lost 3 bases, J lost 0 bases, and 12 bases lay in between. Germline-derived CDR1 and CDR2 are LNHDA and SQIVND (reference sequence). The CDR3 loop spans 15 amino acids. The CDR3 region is CASSIKQANSYEQYF. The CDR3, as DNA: TGTGCCAGTAGTATCAAGCAGGCGAACTCCTACGAGCAGTACTTC.

The chain's CDR3 is CASSVRGNQPQHF. As DNA, the CDR3 is TGTGCCAGTAGTGTTAGGGGGAATCAGCCCCAGCATTTT. This sequence joins TRBV19 and TRBJ1-5, with D possibly TRBD1 on 6 matching bases. Germline CDR1 reads LNHDA; CDR2 reads SQIVND (reference sequence). The CDR3 has 13 amino acids. V lost 5 bases and J lost 4, with 9 bases in between.

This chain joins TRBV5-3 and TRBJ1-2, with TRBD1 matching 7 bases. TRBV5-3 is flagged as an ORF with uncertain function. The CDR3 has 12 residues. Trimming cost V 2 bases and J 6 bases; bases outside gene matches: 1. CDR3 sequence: CARSFDRDGYTF. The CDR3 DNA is TGTGCCAGAAGCTTCGACAGGGATGGCTACACCTTC.

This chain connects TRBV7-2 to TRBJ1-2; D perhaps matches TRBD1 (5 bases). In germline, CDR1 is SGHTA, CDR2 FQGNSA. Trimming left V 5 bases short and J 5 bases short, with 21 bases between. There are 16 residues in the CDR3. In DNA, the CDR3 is TGTGCCAGCAGCCCCAGTGGGGGTCCGGGGGGGTATGGCTACACCTTC. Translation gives CASSPSGGPGGYGYTF.

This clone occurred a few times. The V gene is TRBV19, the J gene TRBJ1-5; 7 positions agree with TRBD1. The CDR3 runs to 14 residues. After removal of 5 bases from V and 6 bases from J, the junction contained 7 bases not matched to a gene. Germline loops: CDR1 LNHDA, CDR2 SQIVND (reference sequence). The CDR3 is CASSRQGESQPQHF. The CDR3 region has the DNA TGTGCCAGTAGTCGACAGGGAGAGAGTCAGCCCCAGCATTTT. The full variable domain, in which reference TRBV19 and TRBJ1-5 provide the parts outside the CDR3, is DGGITQSPKYLFRKEGQNVTLSCEQNLNHDAMYWYRQDPGQGLRLIYYSQIVNDFQKGDIAEGYSVSREKKESFPLTVTSAQKNPTAFYLCASSRQGESQPQHFGDGTRLSIL.

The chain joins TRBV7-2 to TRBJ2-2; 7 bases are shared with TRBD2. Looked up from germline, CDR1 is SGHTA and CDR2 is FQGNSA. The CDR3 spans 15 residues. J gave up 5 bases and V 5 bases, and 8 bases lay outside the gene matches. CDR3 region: CASSLGGVATGELFF. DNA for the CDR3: TGTGCCAGCAGCCTGGGGGGGGTGGCTACCGGGGAGCTGTTTTTT.

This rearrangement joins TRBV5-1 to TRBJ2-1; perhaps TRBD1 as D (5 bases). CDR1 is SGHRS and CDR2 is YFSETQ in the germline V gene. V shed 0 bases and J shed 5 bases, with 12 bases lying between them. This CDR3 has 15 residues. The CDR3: CASSLGQGWDNEQFF. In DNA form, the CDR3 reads TGCGCCAGCAGCTTGGGGCAGGGTTGGGACAATGAGCAGTTCTTC. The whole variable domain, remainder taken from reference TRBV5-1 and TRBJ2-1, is KAGVTQTPRYLIKTRGQQVTLSCSPISGHRSVSWYQQTPGQGLQFLFEYFSETQRNKGNFPGRFSGRQFSNSRSEMNVSTLELGDSALYLCASSLGQGWDNEQFFGPGTRLTVL.

CDR3 loop: CASSLGSGVEGYTF. The CDR3 bases are TGCGCCAGCAGCTTGGGTTCAGGGGTAGAGGGCTACACCTTC. The rearrangement links TRBV5-1 to TRBJ1-2, with D perhaps TRBD1 (6 bases). This CDR3 has 14 residues. Germline assignment: CDR1 SGHRS and CDR2 YFSETQ. V lost 0 bases, J lost 8 bases, and 14 bases lay in between.

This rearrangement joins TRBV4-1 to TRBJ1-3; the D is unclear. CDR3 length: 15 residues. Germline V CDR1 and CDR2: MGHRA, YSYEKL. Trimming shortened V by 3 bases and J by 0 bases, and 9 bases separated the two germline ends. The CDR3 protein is CASSQAASSGNTIYF. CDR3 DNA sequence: TGCGCCAGCAGCCAGGCAGCGTCCTCTGGAAACACCATATATTTT.

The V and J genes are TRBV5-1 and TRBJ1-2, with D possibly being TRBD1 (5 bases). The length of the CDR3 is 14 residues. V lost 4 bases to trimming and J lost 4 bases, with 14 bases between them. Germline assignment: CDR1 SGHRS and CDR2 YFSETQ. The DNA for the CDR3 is TGCGCCAGCAGCCCTGATCCAGGGCGCTATGGCTACACCTTC. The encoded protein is CASSPDPGRYGYTF.

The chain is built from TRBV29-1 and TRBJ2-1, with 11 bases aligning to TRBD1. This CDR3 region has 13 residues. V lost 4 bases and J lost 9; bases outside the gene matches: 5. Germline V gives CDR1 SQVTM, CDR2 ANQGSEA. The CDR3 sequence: CSVGGQGALEQFF. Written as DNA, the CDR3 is TGCAGCGTTGGTGGACAGGGGGCCCTTGAGCAGTTCTTC.

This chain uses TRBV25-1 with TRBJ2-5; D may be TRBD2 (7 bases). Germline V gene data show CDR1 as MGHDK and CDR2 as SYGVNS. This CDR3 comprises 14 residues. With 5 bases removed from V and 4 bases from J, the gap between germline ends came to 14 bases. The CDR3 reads CASSLRGGGETQYF. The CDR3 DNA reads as TGTGCCAGCAGTCTTAGGGGGGGAGGAGAGACCCAGTACTTC.

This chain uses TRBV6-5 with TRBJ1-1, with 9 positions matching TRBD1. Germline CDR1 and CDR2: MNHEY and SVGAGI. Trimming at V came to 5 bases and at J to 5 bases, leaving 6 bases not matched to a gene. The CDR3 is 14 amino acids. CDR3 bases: TGTGCCAGCAGTCTAGGGACAGGGAGGACTGAAGCTTTCTTT. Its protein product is CASSLGTGRTEAFF.

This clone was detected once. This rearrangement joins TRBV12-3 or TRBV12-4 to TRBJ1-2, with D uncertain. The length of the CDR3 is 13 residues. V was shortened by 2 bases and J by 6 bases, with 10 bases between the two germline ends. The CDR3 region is CASSLRQEDGYTF. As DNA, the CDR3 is TGTGCCAGCAGTTTAAGGCAGGAGGATGGCTACACCTTC.

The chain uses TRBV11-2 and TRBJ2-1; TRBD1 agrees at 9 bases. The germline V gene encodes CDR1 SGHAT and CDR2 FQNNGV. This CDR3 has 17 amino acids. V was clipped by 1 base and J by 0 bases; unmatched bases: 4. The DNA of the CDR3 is TGTGCCAGCAGCTTAGTGGGGACAGGGCGCTCCTACAATGAGCAGTTCTTC. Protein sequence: CASSLVGTGRSYNEQFF.

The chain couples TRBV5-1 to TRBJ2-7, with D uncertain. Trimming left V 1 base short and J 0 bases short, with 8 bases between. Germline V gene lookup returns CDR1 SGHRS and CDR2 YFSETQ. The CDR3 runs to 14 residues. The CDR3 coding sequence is TGCGCCAGCAGCTTGTATCAGGTCTCCTACGAGCAGTACTTC. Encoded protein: CASSLYQVSYEQYF.

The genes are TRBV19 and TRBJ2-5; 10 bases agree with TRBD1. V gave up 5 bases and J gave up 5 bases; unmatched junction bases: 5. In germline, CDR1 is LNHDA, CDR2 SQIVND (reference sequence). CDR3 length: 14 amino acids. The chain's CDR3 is CASSRQGATETQYF. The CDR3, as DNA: TGTGCCAGTAGTCGACAGGGGGCGACGGAGACCCAGTACTTC.

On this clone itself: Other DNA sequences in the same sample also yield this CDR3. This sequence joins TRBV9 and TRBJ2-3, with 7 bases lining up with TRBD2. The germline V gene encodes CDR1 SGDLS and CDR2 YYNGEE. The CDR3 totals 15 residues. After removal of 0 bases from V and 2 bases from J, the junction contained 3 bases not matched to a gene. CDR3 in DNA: TGTGCCAGCAGCGTAGGGGGAGGGATCACAGATACGCAGTATTTT. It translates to CASSVGGGITDTQYF.

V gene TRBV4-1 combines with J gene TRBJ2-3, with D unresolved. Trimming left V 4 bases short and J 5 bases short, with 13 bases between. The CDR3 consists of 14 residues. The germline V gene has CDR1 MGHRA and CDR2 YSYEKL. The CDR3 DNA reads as TGCGCCAGCAGCCGCACCCTAGTAAGAGATACGCAGTATTTT. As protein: CASSRTLVRDTQYF.

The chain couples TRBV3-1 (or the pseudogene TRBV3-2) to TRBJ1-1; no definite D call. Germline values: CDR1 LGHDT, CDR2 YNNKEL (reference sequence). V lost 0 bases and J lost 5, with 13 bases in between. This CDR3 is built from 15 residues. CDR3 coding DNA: TGTGCCAGCAGCCAAGATCTCTCCCCGCGGACTGAAGCTTTCTTT. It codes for CASSQDLSPRTEAFF.